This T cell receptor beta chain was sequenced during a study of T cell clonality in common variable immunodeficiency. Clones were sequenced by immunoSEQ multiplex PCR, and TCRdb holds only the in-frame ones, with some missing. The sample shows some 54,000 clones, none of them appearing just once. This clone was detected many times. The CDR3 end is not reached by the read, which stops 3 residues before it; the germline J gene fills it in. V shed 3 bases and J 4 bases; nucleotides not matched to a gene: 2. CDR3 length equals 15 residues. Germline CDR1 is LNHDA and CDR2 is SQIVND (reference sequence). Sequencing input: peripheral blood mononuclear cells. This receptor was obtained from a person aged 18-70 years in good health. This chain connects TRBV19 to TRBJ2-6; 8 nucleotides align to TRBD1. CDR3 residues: CASSMTGAGANVLTF. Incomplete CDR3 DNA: TGTGCCAGTAGTATGACAGGGGCCGGGGCCAACGTC.